This is a list of T cell receptor beta chains from one sample in a study of blood T cells in healthy people across ages. TCRdb re-called the 5' RACE reads through MiXCR, storing one row per CDR3 protein. The sample shows roughly 550,000 distinct CDR3 sequences, about 25% of them seen only once. The data also belong to a second study, concerning T cells of mothers and their children.

Sequencing used blood. These receptors were taken from a boy younger than 18 in good health. Each CDR3 is given with its conserved first and last residue. A D gene is named only where the DNA matches it firmly. Not every row has a clone size; where given, it reads once, few, many or a size class.

TRBV20-1	few	TRBJ2-1	TRBD2	TGCAGTGCTAGACCCAGCGGGGTCGACAATGAGCAGTTCTTC	CSARPSGVDNEQFF
TRBV20-1	.	TRBJ2-5	TRBD2	TGCAGTGCCGGGGGACTAGCGGGATTAGAAACCCAGTACTTC	CSAGGLAGLETQYF
TRBV7-8	.	TRBJ1-3	.	TGCGCCAGCAGCTCGCGTGGATCTGGAAACACCATATATTTT	CASSSRGSGNTIYF
TRBV20-1	.	TRBJ2-5	TRBD1	TGCAGTGCTAGACTGGCTTCCGGGACAGGTTACCAACAGACCCAGTACTTC	CSARLASGTGYQQTQYF
TRBV28	.	TRBJ2-4	.	TGTGCCAGCAGAGATACACCCAAAAACATTCAGTACTTC	CASRDTPKNIQYF
TRBV3-1	few	TRBJ2-5	TRBD1	TGTGCCAGCAGCCATGTCAGGGGGCCAGGGTACCAAGAGACCCAGTACTTC	CASSHVRGPGYQETQYF
TRBV3-1	few	TRBJ2-1	.	TGTGCCAGCAGCTCGACACTAGCACCGTATGACAATGAGCAGTTCTTC	CASSSTLAPYDNEQFF
TRBV28	.	TRBJ1-1	TRBD1	TGTGCCAGCAGTTTATTAACAGGGGGCGCGATGGAGACTGAAGCTTTCTTT	CASSLLTGGAMETEAFF
TRBV19	.	TRBJ2-7	.	TGTGCCAGTAAGGCAGCCGGCGAGCAGTACTTC	CASKAAGEQYF
TRBV7-2	.	TRBJ1-5	.	TGTGCCAGCAGCTTAGGATTAGCAGGGGGCAATCAGCCCCAGCATTTT	CASSLGLAGGNQPQHF
TRBV9	.	TRBJ1-1	.	TGTGCCAGCAGCGTAGTCGACGCTGAAGCTTTCTTT	CASSVVDAEAFF
TRBV11-1	.	TRBJ2-1	.	TGTGCCAGCCGAAGGGGAGTGGGTGAGCAGTTCTTC	CASRRGVGEQFF
TRBV19	once	TRBJ1-5	TRBD1	TGTGCCAGTAGCAGTACAGGGGCGGTCGGCAATCAGCCCCAGCATTTT	CASSSTGAVGNQPQHF
TRBV6-5	.	TRBJ1-2	.	TGTGCCAGCAGCTCTGAAATGGTGGGCTACACCTTC	CASSSEMVGYTF
TRBV20-1	few	TRBJ1-1	.	TGCAGTGCCAGGGCAGGGATTAACACTGAAGCTTTCTTT	CSARAGINTEAFF
TRBV5-1	.	TRBJ2-6	.	TGCGCCAGCAGTATAAAGTACGGGGCCAACGTCCTGACTTTC	CASSIKYGANVLTF
TRBV7-9	many	TRBJ1-4	TRBD1	TGTGCCAGCAGCGTACAGGGGGCGTGGGAAAAACTGTTTTTT	CASSVQGAWEKLFF
TRBV7-2	.	TRBJ1-2	.	TGTGCCAGCAGCTTCCGCCGGCAGGCCTTTAACTATGGCTACACCTTC	CASSFRRQAFNYGYTF
TRBV4-2	few	TRBJ2-3	.	TGTGCCAGCAGCCAAGATCGAGGGACGGTGTCAAATACGCAGTATTTT	CASSQDRGTVSNTQYF
TRBV12-5	.	TRBJ2-1	.	TGTGCTAGTGCCTCGCAGGGGAATGAGCAGTTCTTC	CASASQGNEQFF
TRBV7-9	.	TRBJ2-1	.	TGTGCCAGCAGTCCTTGGACGGGTGAGCAGTTCTTC	CASSPWTGEQFF
TRBV2	few	TRBJ1-4	TRBD1	TGTGCCAGCAGAGGACAGGACGGGCCTGAAAAACTGTTTTTT	CASRGQDGPEKLFF
TRBV28	.	TRBJ2-5	.	TGTGCCAGCAGTTTGAATAGCCAGACCCAGTACTTC	CASSLNSQTQYF
TRBV3-1	few	TRBJ2-5	.	TGTGCCAGCAGCCAAGATCTTGGGGGAAGGGAGGAGACCCAGTACTTC	CASSQDLGGREETQYF
TRBV2	many	TRBJ2-2	TRBD2	TGTGCCAGCAGCCCGGGACTAGCGGGTACCGGGGAGCTGTTTTTT	CASSPGLAGTGELFF
TRBV5-1	few	TRBJ2-7	.	TGCGCCAGCAGCTTGGAAGGGCTTAGCTCCTACGAGCAGTACTTC	CASSLEGLSSYEQYF
TRBV5-1	few	TRBJ2-1	TRBD2	TGCGCCAGCAGCCCGGGAGGCGGGAGGGCCTCCCATGAGCAGTTCTTC	CASSPGGGRASHEQFF
TRBV29-1	few	TRBJ1-2	.	TGCAGCGTCTTGGCCCCAAATGGCTACACCTTC	CSVLAPNGYTF
TRBV4-3	many	TRBJ2-7	.	TGCGCCAGCAGCCAAGACCCAGGGGTGAGCTCCTACGAGCAGTACTTC	CASSQDPGVSSYEQYF
TRBV12-3/TRBV12-4	.	TRBJ1-4	.	TGTGCCAGCAGTCTAGGGTTCGGGTCTGAAAAACTGTTTTTT	CASSLGFGSEKLFF
TRBV3-1	many	TRBJ2-1	.	TGTGCCAGCAGCCCCCGAGGACAGACAAATGAGCAGTTCTTC	CASSPRGQTNEQFF
TRBV24-1	.	TRBJ1-2	TRBD1	TGTGCCACCAGTGATCCGGGACAGCAACGAAATGGCTACACCTTC	CATSDPGQQRNGYTF
TRBV7-8	once	TRBJ2-1	TRBD1	TGTGCCAGCAGCCTGACCCCGACAGGGTATGAGCAGTTCTTC	CASSLTPTGYEQFF
TRBV4-3	.	TRBJ2-4	TRBD2	TGCGCCAGCAGCCTTCTTAGCGGGAGTGGAAACATTCAGTACTTC	CASSLLSGSGNIQYF
TRBV28	.	TRBJ1-6	.	TGTGCCAGCAGTTCGCCCCGAGGCAGGGACAATTCACCCCTCCACTTT	CASSSPRGRDNSPLHF
TRBV5-1	many	TRBJ1-1	.	TGTGCCAGCAGCTTAGAGGGGAACACTGAAGCTTTCTTT	CASSLEGNTEAFF
TRBV20-1	.	TRBJ2-7	TRBD2	TGCAGTGCTAGGTTTAGCGGGAAACCCTACGAGCAGTACTTC	CSARFSGKPYEQYF
TRBV28	few	TRBJ1-5	.	TGTGCCAGCAGTTTGTGGAGGTATAGCAATCAGCCCCAGCATTTT	CASSLWRYSNQPQHF
TRBV5-4	few	TRBJ1-4	TRBD1	TGTGCCAGCAGCATAATCGACCTAGGGACAGGGGCTGAAAAACTGTTTTTT	CASSIIDLGTGAEKLFF
TRBV12-3/TRBV12-4	.	TRBJ1-1	TRBD1	TGTGCCAGCAGTTTACACAGGGGCATGAACACTGAAGCTTTCTTT	CASSLHRGMNTEAFF
TRBV2	few	TRBJ1-1	.	TGTGCCAGCAGTGAAACCCAAGCTTTCTTT	CASSETQAFF
TRBV5-1	.	TRBJ2-1	TRBD1	TGCGCCAGCACCCTCGGACCGGGACAGGGCAATGAGCAGTTCTTC	CASTLGPGQGNEQFF
TRBV27	.	TRBJ2-6	TRBD1	TGTGCCAGCAGTTTTCTTGTTCCGGGACAGGGATCTGGGGCCAACGTCCTGACTTTC	CASSFLVPGQGSGANVLTF
TRBV12-3/TRBV12-4	few	TRBJ1-2	TRBD1	TGTGCCAGCAGCCAGACAGGGGGCATCTATGGCTACACCTTC	CASSQTGGIYGYTF